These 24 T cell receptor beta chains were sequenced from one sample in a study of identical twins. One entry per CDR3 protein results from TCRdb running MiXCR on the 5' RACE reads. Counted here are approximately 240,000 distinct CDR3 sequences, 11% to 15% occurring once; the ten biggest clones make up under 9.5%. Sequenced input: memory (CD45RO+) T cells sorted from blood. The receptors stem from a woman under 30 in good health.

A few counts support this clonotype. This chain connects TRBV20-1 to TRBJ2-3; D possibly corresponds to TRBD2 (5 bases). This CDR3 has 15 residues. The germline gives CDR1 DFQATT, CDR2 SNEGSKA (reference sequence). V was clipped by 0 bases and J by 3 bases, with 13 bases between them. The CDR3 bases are TGCAGTGCTAGAGACGGTACCCGGGGTACAGATACGCAGTATTTT. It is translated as CSARDGTRGTDTQYF.

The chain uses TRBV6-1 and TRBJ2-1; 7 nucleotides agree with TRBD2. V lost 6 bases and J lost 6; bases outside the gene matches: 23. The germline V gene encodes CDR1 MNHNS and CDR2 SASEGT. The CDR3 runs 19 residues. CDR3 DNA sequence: TGTGCCAGCAGGTCTTTGGCCGCAGTCACGAGGGCTAGCGGCAATGAGCAGTTCTTC. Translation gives CASRSLAAVTRASGNEQFF.

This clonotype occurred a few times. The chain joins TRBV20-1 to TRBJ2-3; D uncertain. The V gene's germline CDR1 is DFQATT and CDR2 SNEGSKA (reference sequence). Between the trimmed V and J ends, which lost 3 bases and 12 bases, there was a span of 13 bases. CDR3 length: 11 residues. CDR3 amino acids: CSASVLESQYF. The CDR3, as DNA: TGCAGTGCTAGTGTACTCGAATCCCAGTATTTT.

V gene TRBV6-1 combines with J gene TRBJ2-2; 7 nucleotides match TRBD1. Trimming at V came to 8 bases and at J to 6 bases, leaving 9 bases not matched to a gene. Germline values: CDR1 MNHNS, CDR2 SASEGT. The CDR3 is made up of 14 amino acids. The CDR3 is CASFNGQGAGELFF. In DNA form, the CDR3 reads TGTGCCAGCTTCAACGGTCAGGGGGCCGGGGAGCTGTTTTTT.

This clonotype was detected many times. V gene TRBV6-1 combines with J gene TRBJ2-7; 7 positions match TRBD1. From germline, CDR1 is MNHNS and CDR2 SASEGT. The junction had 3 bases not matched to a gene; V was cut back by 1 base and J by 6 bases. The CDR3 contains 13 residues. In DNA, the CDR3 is TGTGCCAGCAGTGAAGGACAGGGCAGCGAGCAGTACTTC. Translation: CASSEGQGSEQYF.

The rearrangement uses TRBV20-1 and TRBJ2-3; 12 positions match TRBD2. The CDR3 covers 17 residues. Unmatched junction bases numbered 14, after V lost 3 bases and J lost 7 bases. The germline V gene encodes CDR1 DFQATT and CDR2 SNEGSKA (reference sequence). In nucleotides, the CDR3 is TGCAGTGCTAGGCCGAGAGCTAGCGGGGGGGCCATGAATACGCAGTATTTT. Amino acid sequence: CSARPRASGGAMNTQYF.

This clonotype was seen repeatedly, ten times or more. CDR3 in DNA: TGCAGTGCTAGTTTTTTGGGGGGCGCCTACAATGAGCAGTTCTTC. It specifies CSASFLGGAYNEQFF. The chain links TRBV20-1 to TRBJ2-1, with D perhaps assigned TRBD1 or TRBD2 (6 bases each). The CDR3 loop spans 15 amino acids. CDR1 is DFQATT and CDR2 is SNEGSKA in the germline V gene (reference sequence). V lost 3 bases, J lost 2 bases, and 14 bases lay in between.

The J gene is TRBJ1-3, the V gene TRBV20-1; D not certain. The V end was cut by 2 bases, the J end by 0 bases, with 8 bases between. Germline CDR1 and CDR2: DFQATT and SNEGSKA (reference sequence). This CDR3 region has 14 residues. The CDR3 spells CSARSQISGNTIYF. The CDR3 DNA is TGCAGTGCTAGAAGTCAGATCTCTGGAAACACCATATATTTT.

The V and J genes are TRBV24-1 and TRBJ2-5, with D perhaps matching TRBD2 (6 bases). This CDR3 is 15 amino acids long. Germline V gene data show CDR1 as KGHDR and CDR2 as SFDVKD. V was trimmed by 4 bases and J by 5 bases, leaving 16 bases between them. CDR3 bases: TGTGCCACCAGTGACCCCGGGACTCCGGGGGAGACCCAGTACTTC. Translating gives CATSDPGTPGETQYF.

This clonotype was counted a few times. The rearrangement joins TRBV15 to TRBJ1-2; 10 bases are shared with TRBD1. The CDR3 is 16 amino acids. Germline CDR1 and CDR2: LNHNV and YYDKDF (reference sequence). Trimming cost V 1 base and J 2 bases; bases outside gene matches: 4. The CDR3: CATSRGGQGRNYGYTF. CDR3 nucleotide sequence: TGTGCCACCAGCAGAGGGGGACAGGGGAGGAACTATGGCTACACCTTC.

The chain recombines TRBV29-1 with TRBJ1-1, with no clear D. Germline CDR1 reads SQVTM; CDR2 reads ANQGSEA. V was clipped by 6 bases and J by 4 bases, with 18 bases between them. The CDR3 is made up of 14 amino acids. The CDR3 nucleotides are TGCAGCGTGCTTGATCTTGGGCTCGGCACTGAAGCTTTCTTT. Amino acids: CSVLDLGLGTEAFF.

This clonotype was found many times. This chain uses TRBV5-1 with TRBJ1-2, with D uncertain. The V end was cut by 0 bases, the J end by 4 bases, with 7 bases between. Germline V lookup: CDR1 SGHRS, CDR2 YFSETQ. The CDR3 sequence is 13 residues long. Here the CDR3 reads CASSLGMGYGYTF. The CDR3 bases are TGCGCCAGCAGCTTGGGCATGGGCTATGGCTACACCTTC.

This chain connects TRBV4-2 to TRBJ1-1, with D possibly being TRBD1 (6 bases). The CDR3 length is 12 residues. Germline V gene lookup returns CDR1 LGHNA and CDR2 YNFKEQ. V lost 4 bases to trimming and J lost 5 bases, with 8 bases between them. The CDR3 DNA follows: TGTGCCAGCAGCCCGCAGGGGACTGAAGCTTTCTTT. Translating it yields CASSPQGTEAFF.

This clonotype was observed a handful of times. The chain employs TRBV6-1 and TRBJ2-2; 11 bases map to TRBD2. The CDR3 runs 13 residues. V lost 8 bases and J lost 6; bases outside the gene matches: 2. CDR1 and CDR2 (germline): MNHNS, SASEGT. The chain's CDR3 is CASWGLAAGELFF. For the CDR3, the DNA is TGTGCCAGCTGGGGACTAGCGGCCGGGGAGCTGTTTTTT.

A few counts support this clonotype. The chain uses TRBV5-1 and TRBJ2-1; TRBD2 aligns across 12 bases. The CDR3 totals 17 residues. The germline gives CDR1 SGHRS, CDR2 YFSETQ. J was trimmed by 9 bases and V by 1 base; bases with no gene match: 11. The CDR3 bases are TGCGCCAGCAGCTTGCTGCCACTGACTAGCGGGGGTGGTGAGCAGTTCTTC. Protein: CASSLLPLTSGGGEQFF.

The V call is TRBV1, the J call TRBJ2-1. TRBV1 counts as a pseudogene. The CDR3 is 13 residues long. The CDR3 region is CTSSQVRDNEQFF. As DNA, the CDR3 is TGCACCAGCAGCCAAGTCCGCGACAATGAGCAGTTCTTC.

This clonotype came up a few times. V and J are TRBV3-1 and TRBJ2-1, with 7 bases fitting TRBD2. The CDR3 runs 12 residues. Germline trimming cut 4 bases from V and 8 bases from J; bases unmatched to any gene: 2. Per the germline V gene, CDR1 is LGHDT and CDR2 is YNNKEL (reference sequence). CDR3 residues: CASSRGGYEQFF. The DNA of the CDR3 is TGTGCCAGCAGCCGGGGAGGGTATGAGCAGTTCTTC.

CDR3 amino acids: CAISRPGLAGDTQYF. CDR3 nucleotides: TGTGCCATCAGCAGGCCGGGACTAGCGGGGGATACGCAGTATTTT. The chain employs TRBV10-3 and TRBJ2-3, with 13 bases matching TRBD2. The ends lost 6 bases at V and 6 bases at J; junction bases unmatched: 6. Germline assignment: CDR1 ENHRY and CDR2 SYGVKD. This CDR3 comprises 15 residues.

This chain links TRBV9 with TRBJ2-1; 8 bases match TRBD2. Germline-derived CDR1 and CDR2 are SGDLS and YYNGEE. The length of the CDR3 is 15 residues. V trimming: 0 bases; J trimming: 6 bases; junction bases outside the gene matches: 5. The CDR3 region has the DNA TGTGCCAGCAGCGTAGCGGGGGGGCTTGGCAATGAGCAGTTCTTC. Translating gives CASSVAGGLGNEQFF.

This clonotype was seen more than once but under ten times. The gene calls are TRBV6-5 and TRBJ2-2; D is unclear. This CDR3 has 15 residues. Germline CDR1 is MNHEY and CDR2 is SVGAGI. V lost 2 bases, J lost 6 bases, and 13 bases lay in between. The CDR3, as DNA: TGTGCCAGCAGTTACCCCTCCGATAAGGCCGGGGAGCTGTTTTTT. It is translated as CASSYPSDKAGELFF.

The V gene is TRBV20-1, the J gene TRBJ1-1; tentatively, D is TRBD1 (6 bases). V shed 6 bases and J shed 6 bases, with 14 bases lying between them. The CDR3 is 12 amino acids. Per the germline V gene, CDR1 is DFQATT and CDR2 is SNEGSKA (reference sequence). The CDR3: CSAPTGGPEAFF. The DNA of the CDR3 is TGCAGTGCCCCCACCGGGGGGCCTGAAGCTTTCTTT.

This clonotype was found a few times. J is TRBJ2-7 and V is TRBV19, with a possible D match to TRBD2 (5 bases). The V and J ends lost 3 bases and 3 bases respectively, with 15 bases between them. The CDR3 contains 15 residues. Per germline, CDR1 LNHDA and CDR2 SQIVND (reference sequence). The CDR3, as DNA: TGTGCCAGTAGTATGGACTCCCAGCAGGTCTACGAGCAGTACTTC. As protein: CASSMDSQQVYEQYF.

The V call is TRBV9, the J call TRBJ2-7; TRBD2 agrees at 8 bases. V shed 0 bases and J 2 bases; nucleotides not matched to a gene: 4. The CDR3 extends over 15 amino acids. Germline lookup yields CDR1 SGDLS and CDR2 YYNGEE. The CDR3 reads CASSVDGGGTYEQYF. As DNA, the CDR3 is TGTGCCAGCAGCGTAGACGGCGGGGGGACCTACGAGCAGTACTTC.

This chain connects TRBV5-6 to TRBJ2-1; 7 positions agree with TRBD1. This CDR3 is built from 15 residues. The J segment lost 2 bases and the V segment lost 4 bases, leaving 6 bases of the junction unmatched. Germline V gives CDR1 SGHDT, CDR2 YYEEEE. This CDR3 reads CASSVSGTAYNEQFF. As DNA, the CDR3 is TGTGCCAGCAGCGTCTCCGGGACAGCCTACAATGAGCAGTTCTTC.